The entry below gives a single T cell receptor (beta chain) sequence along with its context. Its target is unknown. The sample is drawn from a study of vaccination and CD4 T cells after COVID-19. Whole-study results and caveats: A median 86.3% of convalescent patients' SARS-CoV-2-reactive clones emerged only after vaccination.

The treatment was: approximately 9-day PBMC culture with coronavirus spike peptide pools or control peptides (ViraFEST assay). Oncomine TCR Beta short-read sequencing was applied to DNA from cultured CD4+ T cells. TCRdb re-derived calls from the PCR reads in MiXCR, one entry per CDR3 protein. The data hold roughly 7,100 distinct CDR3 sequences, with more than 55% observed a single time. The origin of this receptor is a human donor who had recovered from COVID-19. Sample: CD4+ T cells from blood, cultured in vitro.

The CDR3 protein is CSARDPLRTGAPGGYTF. The CDR3 nucleotides read TGCAGTGCTAGAGACCCTTTAAGGACAGGGGCGCCAGGTGGCTACACCTTC. The genes are TRBV20-1 and TRBJ1-2; TRBD1 aligns across 9 bases. Germline loops: CDR1 DFQATT, CDR2 SNEGSKA (reference sequence). This CDR3 region has 17 residues. The V gene end was trimmed by 0 bases and the J gene end by 7 bases; junction bases not matched to a gene: 15.